Shown below are 28 T cell receptor beta chains from a single sample sequenced in a study of blood T cell repertoires in COVID-19. Clones were sequenced by immunoSEQ multiplex PCR, and TCRdb holds only the in-frame ones, with some missing. The data contain 200,000 to 250,000 clones, roughly 89% of them singletons. Material: PBMCs or T cells enriched from blood (not recorded which). The receptor set was obtained from a woman aged 40 to 50 with acute COVID-19.

The chain combines TRBV19 with TRBJ2-5; D ambiguous. V was pared by 4 bases and J by 2 bases, with 8 bases between. The CDR3 extends over 13 amino acids. Germline V gene lookup returns CDR1 LNHDA and CDR2 SQIVND (reference sequence). As DNA, the CDR3 is TGTGCCAGTAGTAGGCTGGCACAAGAGACCCAGTACTTC. Translating gives CASSRLAQETQYF.

V is TRBV19 and J is TRBJ1-2; the match to TRBD1 covers 10 bases. The CDR3 is 14 residues long. Germline CDR1 reads LNHDA; CDR2 reads SQIVND (reference sequence). V shed 5 bases, J shed 5 bases, and the junction held 5 bases outside the gene matches. CDR3: CASSPRQGAYGYTF. For the CDR3, the DNA is TGTGCCAGTAGTCCCAGACAGGGGGCATATGGCTACACCTTC.

Here the CDR3 reads CASNLQAGGYTF. CDR3 coding DNA: TGTGCCAGCAATTTACAGGCCGGGGGCTACACCTTC. The rearrangement uses TRBV2 and TRBJ1-2, with TRBD1 as a possible D gene (5 bases). Per the germline V gene, CDR1 is SNHLY and CDR2 is FYNNEI. Deletions cut 7 bases from V and 8 bases from J, with 14 bases between. The CDR3 contains 12 residues. The full variable domain, with the rest looked up from reference TRBV2 and TRBJ1-2, is EPEVTQTPSHQVTQMGQEVILRCVPISNHLYFYWYRQILGQKVEFLVSFYNNEISEKSEIFDDQFSVERPDGSNFTLKIRSTKLEDSAMYFCASNLQAGGYTFGSGTRLTVV.

The chain combines TRBV11-2 with TRBJ1-2, with D tentatively TRBD1 (5 bases). Deletions cut 1 base from V and 4 bases from J, with 10 bases between. The CDR3 contains 14 residues. Germline loops: CDR1 SGHAT, CDR2 FQNNGV. The CDR3 coding sequence is TGTGCCAGCAGCTTAGTTCAGGGTTCCTATGGCTACACCTTC. Its protein product is CASSLVQGSYGYTF. The complete variable domain, with remaining parts taken from reference TRBV11-2 and TRBJ1-2, reads EAGVAQSPRYKIIEKRQSVAFWCNPISGHATLYWYQQILGQGPKLLIQFQNNGVVDDSQLPKDRFSAERLKGVDSTLKIQPAKLEDSAVYLCASSLVQGSYGYTFGSGTRLTVV.

This clone was seen just once. The V and J genes are TRBV10-3 and TRBJ1-2, with D possibly being TRBD1 (6 bases). CDR1 is ENHRY and CDR2 is SYGVKD in the germline V gene. V lost 6 bases, J lost 5 bases, and 16 bases lay in between. The CDR3 covers 14 residues. The CDR3 DNA reads as TGTGCCATCAGGAAAGACAGGAACTCTTATGGCTACACCTTC. The encoded protein is CAIRKDRNSYGYTF.

About this clone: Other DNA sequences in the same sample also yield this CDR3. CDR3: CASSPGFNQPQHF. The CDR3 bases are TGTGCCAGCTCACCGGGGTTCAATCAGCCCCAGCATTTT. The V call is TRBV27, the J call TRBJ1-5; D gene unclear. V lost 8 bases and J lost 3, with 11 bases in between. The CDR3 has 13 residues. CDR1 is MNHEY, CDR2 SMNVEV, per germline (reference sequence).

The chain has TRBV11-2 and TRBJ1-1; 7 nucleotides align to TRBD1. The CDR3 has 14 amino acids. Looked up from germline, CDR1 is SGHAT and CDR2 is FQNNGV. Trimming removed 5 bases from V and 6 bases from J; junction bases left unmatched: 9. CDR3 loop: CASSPGGRGPEAFF. For the CDR3, the DNA is TGTGCCAGCAGCCCAGGGGGTCGGGGGCCTGAAGCTTTCTTT.

The chain is built from TRBV6-5 and TRBJ1-4; 9 nucleotides agree with TRBD1. CDR1 is MNHEY, CDR2 SVGAGI, per germline. The CDR3 has 14 amino acids. Trimming at V came to 5 bases and at J to 8 bases, leaving 6 bases not matched to a gene. The CDR3 sequence: CASSRDRVHEKLFF. As DNA, the CDR3 is TGTGCCAGCAGTAGGGACAGGGTCCACGAAAAACTGTTTTTT.

The chain links TRBV30 to TRBJ1-1; D remains ambiguous. CDR1 and CDR2 (germline): GTSNPN, SVGIG (reference sequence). The CDR3 runs 13 residues. V was clipped by 2 bases and J by 7 bases, with 14 bases between them. CDR3 coding DNA: TGTGCCTGGAGTCTACCGGACCGGGGTGAAGCTTTCTTT. Protein: CAWSLPDRGEAFF.

V is TRBV19 and J is TRBJ1-2, with a weak D call TRBD1 (6 bases). Per the germline V gene, CDR1 is LNHDA and CDR2 is SQIVND (reference sequence). The CDR3 totals 13 residues. The V gene lost 6 bases and the J gene lost 8 bases, with 16 bases spanning the gap. CDR3 region: CASSLTGLGGYTF. CDR3 DNA sequence: TGTGCCAGTAGCCTAACAGGGCTGGGAGGCTACACCTTC.

V is TRBV5-5 and J is TRBJ1-1, with a tentative D call TRBD1 (5 bases). This CDR3 spans 14 amino acids. In germline, CDR1 is SGHKS, CDR2 YYEKEE (reference sequence). V was trimmed by 6 bases and J by 2 bases, leaving 14 bases between them. The CDR3 is CASTPVGGNTEAFF. In DNA form, the CDR3 reads TGTGCCAGCACCCCCGTGGGGGGAAACACTGAAGCTTTCTTT. Based on the CDR3 plus reference TRBV5-5 and TRBJ1-1, the full variable domain is DAGVTQSPTHLIKTRGQQVTLRCSPISGHKSVSWYQQVLGQGPQFIFQYYEKEERGRGNFPDRFSARQFPNYSSELNVNALLLGDSALYLCASTPVGGNTEAFFGQGTRLTVV.

The J gene is TRBJ1-1, the V gene TRBV4-1; D gene uncertain. This CDR3 has 16 amino acids. V lost 0 bases and J 4 bases, leaving 15 bases between the germline ends. The V gene's germline CDR1 is MGHRA and CDR2 YSYEKL. The CDR3 nucleotides are TGCGCCAGCAGCCAAGATGGTTCGGGCGGGGTCACTGAAGCTTTCTTT. This codes for CASSQDGSGGVTEAFF.

The V and J genes are TRBV19 and TRBJ2-1, with 7 positions matching TRBD1. V lost 7 bases and J lost 0; bases outside the gene matches: 6. Germline V lookup: CDR1 LNHDA, CDR2 SQIVND (reference sequence). CDR3 length equals 15 residues. The CDR3 sequence: CASTQQGTSYNEQFF. The CDR3, as DNA: TGTGCCAGTACGCAACAGGGGACCTCCTACAATGAGCAGTTCTTC.

The genes are TRBV27 and TRBJ2-1; 11 bases line up with TRBD1. V lost 6 bases to trimming and J lost 6 bases; unmatched junction nucleotides: 7. The CDR3 runs to 15 residues. Germline CDR1 reads MNHEY; CDR2 reads SMNVEV (reference sequence). The CDR3 nucleotides are TGTGCCAGCAGCCCCCGGACAGGGGGCTTCAATGAGCAGTTCTTC. Its protein product is CASSPRTGGFNEQFF.

The chain employs TRBV7-3 and TRBJ1-2, with 10 bases identical to TRBD1. J gave up 6 bases and V 2 bases, and 3 bases lay outside the gene matches. The germline V gene encodes CDR1 SGHTA and CDR2 FQGTGA. The CDR3 has 14 residues. CDR3 nucleotides: TGTGCCAGCAGCTTAGGAGGACAGGGGGATGGCTACACCTTC. Encoded protein: CASSLGGQGDGYTF.

This clone came up a few times. The chain uses TRBV29-1 and TRBJ1-2; D might be TRBD1 (6 bases). The CDR3 is made up of 12 amino acids. Trimming removed 8 bases from V and 2 bases from J, with 12 bases in between. Germline V gene sequence: CDR1 SQVTM, CDR2 ANQGSEA. CDR3 DNA sequence: TGCAGCACTGGACAGTCAAACTATGGCTACACCTTC. Protein: CSTGQSNYGYTF.

The chain combines TRBV6-6 with TRBJ2-5; TRBD2 agrees at 11 bases. This CDR3 has 17 amino acids. J lost 1 base, V lost 5 bases, and 9 bases had no gene match. CDR1 is MNHNY, CDR2 SVGAGI, per germline (reference sequence). The CDR3 sequence: CASSPRLLAGVQETQYF. CDR3 sequence (DNA): TGTGCCAGCAGTCCGCGACTACTAGCGGGGGTCCAAGAGACCCAGTACTTC.

The rearrangement joins TRBV5-5 to TRBJ2-3; D may be TRBD2 (5 bases). V lost 1 base, J lost 8 bases, and 14 bases lay in between. CDR3 length: 14 amino acids. The germline V gene has CDR1 SGHKS and CDR2 YYEKEE (reference sequence). The CDR3 reads CASSLPELVVTQYF. CDR3 sequence (DNA): TGTGCCAGCAGCTTGCCTGAACTAGTTGTTACGCAGTATTTT. Supplemented by reference TRBV5-5 and TRBJ2-3, the full variable domain reads DAGVTQSPTHLIKTRGQQVTLRCSPISGHKSVSWYQQVLGQGPQFIFQYYEKEERGRGNFPDRFSARQFPNYSSELNVNALLLGDSALYLCASSLPELVVTQYFGPGTRLTVL.

This rearrangement joins TRBV7-2 to TRBJ1-1; D gene unclear. The CDR3 length is 13 residues. Looked up from germline, CDR1 is SGHTA and CDR2 is FQGNSA. V was cut by 3 bases and J by 6 bases, with 11 bases left in between. Here the CDR3 DNA reads TGTGCCAGCAGCTTGTATCTAAGCTCTGAAGCTTTCTTT. Protein: CASSLYLSSEAFF.

The rearrangement joins TRBV2 to TRBJ2-7; D may be TRBD1 (5 bases). Per the germline V gene, CDR1 is SNHLY and CDR2 is FYNNEI. This CDR3 region has 14 residues. Trimming pared 4 bases from V and 0 bases from J, leaving 10 bases between. The CDR3 coding sequence is TGTGCCAGCAGTGCCCCCACAGGCTCCTACGAGCAGTACGTC. It is translated as CASSAPTGSYEQYV.

The CDR3 coding sequence is TGTGCCAGTAGTCCGATGACAGGGGCACTCAATCAGCCCCAGCATTTT. This translates into CASSPMTGALNQPQHF. The chain joins TRBV19 to TRBJ1-5, with TRBD1 matching 8 bases. CDR1 and CDR2 from the germline V gene are LNHDA and SQIVND (reference sequence). V shed 5 bases and J 3 bases; nucleotides not matched to a gene: 9. The CDR3 has 16 residues.

J is TRBJ1-4 and V is TRBV7-9; D is unclear. CDR3 length: 13 residues. Germline V gene data show CDR1 as SEHNR and CDR2 as FQNEAQ (reference sequence). V lost 6 bases and J lost 7, with 12 bases in between. Here the CDR3 DNA reads TGTGCCAGCAGTTACACGGCGGGTGAAAAACTGTTTTTT. Its protein product is CASSYTAGEKLFF.

The chain recombines TRBV9 with TRBJ1-5, with a weak D call TRBD1 (6 bases). This CDR3 spans 18 amino acids. Germline-derived CDR1 and CDR2 are SGDLS and YYNGEE. V gave up 0 bases and J gave up 4 bases, with 20 bases separating them. The CDR3 loop is CASSVGGLGRGSNQPQHF. The CDR3 DNA reads as TGTGCCAGCAGCGTAGGTGGGTTGGGCAGGGGAAGTAATCAGCCCCAGCATTTT.

CDR3 nucleotide sequence: TGCGCCAGCAACTCTGGGCAGCCCCCATCTGAAGCTTTCTTT. As protein: CASNSGQPPSEAFF. This chain links TRBV5-1 with TRBJ1-1; D unresolved. Germline V gives CDR1 SGHRS, CDR2 YFSETQ. This CDR3 is built from 14 residues. V was cut by 6 bases and J by 6 bases, with 18 bases left in between.

The chain is built from TRBV7-2 and TRBJ2-3; 12 bases match TRBD2. Germline CDR1 is SGHTA and CDR2 is FQGNSA. The trim removed 5 bases at V and 4 bases at J, leaving 7 bases unmatched. CDR3 length equals 16 residues. The CDR3 nucleotides are TGTGCCAGCAGCGAAATCAGGACTAGCGGGGCAGATACGCAGTATTTT. Encoded protein: CASSEIRTSGADTQYF.

The V gene is TRBV9, the J gene TRBJ2-1; tentatively, D is TRBD1 (5 bases). Per germline, CDR1 SGDLS and CDR2 YYNGEE. There are 15 residues in the CDR3. The ends were cut back, 2 bases at V and 6 bases at J, with 15 bases in the middle. This CDR3 is CASSVQGGLSNEQFF. The CDR3 region has the DNA TGTGCCAGCAGCGTCCAGGGTGGGTTGAGCAATGAGCAGTTCTTC.

This chain joins TRBV11-3 and TRBJ1-1, with TRBD1 as a possible D gene (5 bases). Between the trimmed V and J ends, which lost 3 bases and 1 base, there was a span of 6 bases. Germline V gene data show CDR1 as SGHNT and CDR2 as YENEEA. This CDR3 is 13 amino acids long. Written as DNA, the CDR3 is TGTGCCAGCAGCTTGACAGCGAACACTGAAGCTTTCTTT. Amino acids: CASSLTANTEAFF.

This chain connects TRBV2 to TRBJ1-2; the D gene is possibly TRBD1 (6 bases). The V gene's germline CDR1 is SNHLY and CDR2 FYNNEI. The CDR3 loop spans 15 amino acids. Deletions cut 4 bases from V and 7 bases from J, with 19 bases between. The CDR3 DNA reads TGTGCCAGCAGTGTATCCCCCACGTCAGGGGTTGGCTACACCTTC. This translates into CASSVSPTSGVGYTF.